This T cell receptor beta chain was captured by sequencing in a study of T cells after yellow fever vaccination. Looking at the study overall: Preparation of fractions with low cell numbers was performed using SMART-Seq v4 Ultra Low Input.

General study results and limits: Booster sampling recovered most clones from primary vaccination (approximately 97% CD4, approximately 90% CD8). The secondary response was weaker, and its peak arrived faster, on day 5 versus 15.

V was shortened by 6 bases and J by 0 bases, with 12 bases between the two germline ends. This CDR3 contains 15 residues. This clonotype has just a few counts. Its antigen remains unknown. UMIs were added to TCR cDNA along with a universal primer site when it was made by 5'RACE template switching. TCRdb re-called the 5' RACE reads with MiXCR, one entry per CDR3 protein. This sample has about 210,000 distinct CDR3 sequences, with roughly 6.3% found just once. The genes are TRBV12-3 or TRBV12-4 and TRBJ2-1; D is perhaps TRBD1 (5 bases). The source of this sequence is a man under 40 who received the YFV17D yellow fever vaccine. The sequences come from CD4+ T cells sorted from PBMCs, collected on the day of the yellow fever booster vaccination. The CDR3 DNA reads TGTGCCAGCAGCTTTTCAGGGCCCTCCTACAATGAGCAGTTCTTC. Translating gives CASSFSGPSYNEQFF.